Listed below are T cell receptor beta chains from one sample, sequenced in a study of shared clonotypes between healthy human individuals. Sequencing was performed with immunoSEQ multiplex PCR; in TCRdb, only in-frame clones are kept and a portion is missing. The sample includes 450,000 to 500,000 clones, roughly 80% of them seen just once. Material: PBMCs. The receptor set was obtained from a woman between 35 and 50 years old in good health. Some clones in this sample may be carry-over from other donors' samples. The CDR3 runs from the conserved cysteine through the conserved F or W. Each record gives: CDR3 length, clone size, V gene, J gene, D gene, CDR3 DNA, CDR3 protein. The D gene is left open where the match is weak. For some rows the clone size is stated as once, few or many, or as a class when expanded; others skip it.

15	.	TRBV5-1	TRBJ1-1	.	TGCGCCAGCAGCTTGGACAGGGTGGGGGCTAATGAAGCTTTCTTT	CASSLDRVGANEAFF
14	.	TRBV6-5	TRBJ2-2	.	TGTGCCAGCACCCGGACAGTGAACACCGGGGAGCTGTTTTTT	CASTRTVNTGELFF
16	few	TRBV19	TRBJ2-2	TRBD1	TGTGCCAGTAGTCCCAGGCAGGGGGCGGACACCGGGGAGCTGTTTTTT	CASSPRQGADTGELFF
17	.	TRBV15	TRBJ2-7	TRBD1	TGTGCCACCAGCTTAAACGCCGGAGAACAGGGGATTTACGAGCAGTACTTC	CATSLNAGEQGIYEQYF
13	.	TRBV7-7	TRBJ2-3	TRBD1	TGTGCCAGCAGCCTTGACAGGGAGGATACGCAGTATTTT	CASSLDREDTQYF
13	.	TRBV7-3	TRBJ2-5	TRBD1	TGTGCCAGCAGCTTCGGACAGGGAGAGACCCAGTACTTC	CASSFGQGETQYF
14	.	TRBV7-9	TRBJ1-5	TRBD1	TGTGCCAGCAGCCTGGACAGGGGCAATCAGCCCCAGCATTTT	CASSLDRGNQPQHF
15	.	TRBV5-1	TRBJ2-1	.	TGCGCCAGCAGCTTGGGGGAGAGCCAACCCAGTGAGCAGTTCTTC	CASSLGESQPSEQFF
14	.	TRBV2	TRBJ2-5	TRBD2	TGTGCCACCCGAGCGGGAGGGTCTCAAGAGACCCAGTACTTC	CATRAGGSQETQYF
15	.	TRBV11-2	TRBJ2-3	.	TGTGCCAGCAGCCACGGGACTTTCCGAGGAGATACGCAGTATTTT	CASSHGTFRGDTQYF
14	.	TRBV7-2	TRBJ2-5	.	TGTGCCAGCAGATACCAGGTGGGGTTGGAGACCCAGTACTTC	CASRYQVGLETQYF
12	.	TRBV10-3	TRBJ1-5	.	TGTGCCATCAGTGAGGCGCTTCAGCCCCAGCATTTT	CAISEALQPQHF
15	many	TRBV7-2	TRBJ2-7	TRBD1	TGTGCCAGCAGCCCAGGACAGGGCCGTCCCTACGAGCAGTACTTC	CASSPGQGRPYEQYF
14	.	TRBV18	TRBJ2-5	.	TGTGCCAGCTCACCACCCGTCGAGAGAGAGACCCAGTACTTC	CASSPPVERETQYF
17	.	TRBV28	TRBJ2-2	.	TGTGCCAGCAGCGACGACCGGGGGACGGGGAACACCGGGGAGCTGTTTTTT	CASSDDRGTGNTGELFF
17	few	TRBV5-1	TRBJ2-7	TRBD2	TGCGCCAGCAGCTTCCGGACTAGCGGGAGGCACTCCTACGAGCAGTACTTC	CASSFRTSGRHSYEQYF
19	.	TRBV2	TRBJ2-7	TRBD2	TGTGCCAGCAGCCACCTTAGGACTAGCGGGAGGGTCATAACCTACGAGCAGTACTTC	CASSHLRTSGRVITYEQYF
16	.	TRBV7-2	TRBJ2-2	.	TGTGCCAGCAGCTTAGGGCCTAGGGCGAACACCGGGGAGCTGTTTTTT	CASSLGPRANTGELFF
16	.	TRBV7-9	TRBJ2-2	.	TGTGCCAGCAGCTTAGGGGGAGGCCCGAACACCGGGGAGCTGTTTTTT	CASSLGGGPNTGELFF
13	.	TRBV5-1	TRBJ1-2	TRBD1	TGCGCCAGCAGCAGGGACAGAAACTATGGCTACACCTTC	CASSRDRNYGYTF
11	many	TRBV29-1	TRBJ1-2	.	TGCAGCGTTTTGACCCACTATGGCTACACCTTC	CSVLTHYGYTF
12	.	TRBV5-4	TRBJ1-1	TRBD1	TGTGCCAGCAGCCAACGACAGGGGCAAGCTTTCTTT	CASSQRQGQAFF
11	.	TRBV20-1	TRBJ1-2	.	TGCAGTGCTCAAGATTCCTATGGCTACACCTTC	CSAQDSYGYTF
13	.	TRBV2	TRBJ1-1	.	TGTGCCAGCGCGGCCAGGGAGGTCACTGAAGCTTTCTTT	CASAAREVTEAFF
17	.	TRBV9	TRBJ2-3	TRBD2	TGTGCCAGCAGCTTGCCGGGACTAGCGGCTAGCACAGATACGCAGTATTTT	CASSLPGLAASTDTQYF